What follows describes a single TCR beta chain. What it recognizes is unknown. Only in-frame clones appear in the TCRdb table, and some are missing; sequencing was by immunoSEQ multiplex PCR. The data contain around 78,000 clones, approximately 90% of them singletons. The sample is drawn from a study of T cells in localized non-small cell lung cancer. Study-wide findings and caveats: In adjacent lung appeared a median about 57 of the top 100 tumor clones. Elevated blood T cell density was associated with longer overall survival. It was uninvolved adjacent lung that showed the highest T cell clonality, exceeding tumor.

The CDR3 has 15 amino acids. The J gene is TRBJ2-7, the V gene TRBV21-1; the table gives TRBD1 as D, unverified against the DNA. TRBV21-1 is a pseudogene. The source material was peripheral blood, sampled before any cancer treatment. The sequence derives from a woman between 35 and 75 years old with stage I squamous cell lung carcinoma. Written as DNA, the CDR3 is TGTGCCAGCAGCGCGAGGACAGGGGGGGCCTACGAGCAGTACTTC. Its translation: CASSARTGGAYEQYF.